These T cell receptor beta chains were read from a single sample in a study of shared clonotypes between healthy human individuals. The repertoire was sequenced with immunoSEQ multiplex PCR; TCRdb's copy has only in-frame clones and lacks some. The sample records about 2 million clones, about 95% being singletons. The sample comprised naive CD8+ T cells sorted from blood. These receptors were collected from a man younger than 35 in good health. The CDR3 runs from the conserved cysteine through the conserved F or W. The D gene is left open where the match is weak. Size is stated for part of the rows, as once, few or many counts, or as a class when the clone is expanded.

D gene: TRBD2
V gene: TRBV6-5
J gene: TRBJ2-3
clone size: NA
CDR3 DNA: TGTGCCAGCAGTTCCCGGGAAGCGGGGGGTCACGGTACGCAGTATTTT
CDR3 protein: CASSSREAGGHGTQYF

D gene: NA
V gene: TRBV2
J gene: TRBJ1-5
clone size: once
CDR3 DNA: TGTGCCAGCAGTGGAGTCGGGTACAATCAGCCCCAGCATTTT
CDR3 protein: CASSGVGYNQPQHF

D gene: TRBD1
V gene: TRBV5-1
J gene: TRBJ1-2
clone size: NA
CDR3 DNA: TGCGCCAGCAGCACCGGGACAGGGGGTGTTGGCTACACCTTC
CDR3 protein: CASSTGTGGVGYTF

D gene: NA
V gene: TRBV9
J gene: TRBJ2-5
clone size: NA
CDR3 DNA: TGTGCCAGCAGCGTAGCTTCCGGGGAGACCCAGTACTTC
CDR3 protein: CASSVASGETQYF

D gene: NA
V gene: TRBV11-2
J gene: TRBJ1-1
clone size: NA
CDR3 DNA: TGTGCCAGCAGCCTCCTGGGTCCTGAAGCTTTCTTT
CDR3 protein: CASSLLGPEAFF

D gene: NA
V gene: TRBV7-9
J gene: TRBJ2-7
clone size: NA
CDR3 DNA: TGTGCCAGCAGCTTAGCGGTCGGGGGGCCCGACGAGCAGTACTTC
CDR3 protein: CASSLAVGGPDEQYF

D gene: NA
V gene: TRBV7-9
J gene: TRBJ2-7
clone size: NA
CDR3 DNA: TGTGCCAGCAGCCGACCTGGGTCCCCCTACGAGCAGTACTTC
CDR3 protein: CASSRPGSPYEQYF

D gene: NA
V gene: TRBV4-1
J gene: TRBJ1-5
clone size: NA
CDR3 DNA: TGCGCCAGCAGCCAAGAGATGTTCGGGGGCGATCAGCCCCAGCATTTT
CDR3 protein: CASSQEMFGGDQPQHF

D gene: TRBD1
V gene: TRBV4-1
J gene: TRBJ1-1
clone size: NA
CDR3 DNA: TGCGCCAGCAGCCAAAGGGGGACAGGGAAGGGAATAGGGAGGACTGAAGCTTTCTTT
CDR3 protein: CASSQRGTGKGIGRTEAFF

D gene: TRBD1
V gene: TRBV6-1
J gene: TRBJ1-1
clone size: NA
CDR3 DNA: TGTGCCAGCAGTGATCCGGGACAGGGGGCCACTGAAGCTTTCTTT
CDR3 protein: CASSDPGQGATEAFF

D gene: TRBD1
V gene: TRBV27
J gene: TRBJ1-1
clone size: NA
CDR3 DNA: TGTGCCAGTAATGACGGGACAGCGAACACTGAAGCTTTCTTT
CDR3 protein: CASNDGTANTEAFF

D gene: NA
V gene: TRBV2
J gene: TRBJ2-7
clone size: NA
CDR3 DNA: TGTGCCAGCAGTATCCCTAGCTCCTACGAGCAGTACTTC
CDR3 protein: CASSIPSSYEQYF

D gene: TRBD1
V gene: TRBV6-5
J gene: TRBJ2-2
clone size: few
CDR3 DNA: TGTGCCAGCAGTGACCAAGGGGGCGGCGGGGAGCTGTTTTTT
CDR3 protein: CASSDQGGGGELFF

D gene: NA
V gene: TRBV4-1
J gene: TRBJ2-1
clone size: NA
CDR3 DNA: TGCGCCAGCAGCCAAATAGGGGGCAATGAGCAGTTCTTC
CDR3 protein: CASSQIGGNEQFF

D gene: NA
V gene: TRBV27
J gene: TRBJ2-7
clone size: once
CDR3 DNA: TGTGCCAGCAGTTTAGGGGAGACCTACGAGCAGTACTTC
CDR3 protein: CASSLGETYEQYF

D gene: NA
V gene: TRBV6-5
J gene: TRBJ1-3
clone size: NA
CDR3 DNA: TGTGCCAGCAGTTACTCGGGCCCTCGGGACACCATATATTTT
CDR3 protein: CASSYSGPRDTIYF

D gene: NA
V gene: TRBV15
J gene: TRBJ2-7
clone size: NA
CDR3 DNA: TGTGCCACCAGCAGAGGAACTTACGAGCAGTACTTC
CDR3 protein: CATSRGTYEQYF

D gene: NA
V gene: TRBV7-8
J gene: TRBJ1-3
clone size: NA
CDR3 DNA: TGTGCCAGCAGCTTCGTCGAAGAAGGGGCCTCTGGAAACACCATATATTTT
CDR3 protein: CASSFVEEGASGNTIYF

D gene: NA
V gene: TRBV5-1
J gene: TRBJ2-7
clone size: NA
CDR3 DNA: TGCGCCAGCAGCTTCCGGGTTAGCGGATCCTACGAGCAGTACTTC
CDR3 protein: CASSFRVSGSYEQYF

D gene: NA
V gene: TRBV28
J gene: TRBJ1-1
clone size: NA
CDR3 DNA: TGTGCCAGCAGTTTAGGTAGGGAAGGGCTGAGGACTGAAGCTTTCTTT
CDR3 protein: CASSLGREGLRTEAFF

D gene: TRBD1
V gene: TRBV5-4
J gene: TRBJ1-3
clone size: NA
CDR3 DNA: TGTGCCAGCAGCTTGGCAGGGGGTTCTTCTGGAAACACCATATATTTT
CDR3 protein: CASSLAGGSSGNTIYF

D gene: NA
V gene: TRBV6-6
J gene: TRBJ2-7
clone size: NA
CDR3 DNA: TGTGCCAGCAGTTACTATGACACCTACGAGCAGTACTTC
CDR3 protein: CASSYYDTYEQYF

D gene: NA
V gene: TRBV18
J gene: TRBJ2-1
clone size: NA
CDR3 DNA: TGTGCCAGCTCAGGACTGGACAATGAGCAGTTCTTC
CDR3 protein: CASSGLDNEQFF

D gene: NA
V gene: TRBV30
J gene: TRBJ2-1
clone size: few
CDR3 DNA: TGTGCCTGGATGGTCGAAAATGAGCAGTTCTTC
CDR3 protein: CAWMVENEQFF

D gene: NA
V gene: TRBV19
J gene: TRBJ1-5
clone size: NA
CDR3 DNA: TGTGCCAGTAGTATTAGTGCACAGCCCCAGCATTTT
CDR3 protein: CASSISAQPQHF

D gene: NA
V gene: TRBV4-3
J gene: TRBJ1-3
clone size: NA
CDR3 DNA: TGCGCCAGCAGCCAAGAGAGGGGTGTCTCTGGAAACACCATATATTTT
CDR3 protein: CASSQERGVSGNTIYF

D gene: NA
V gene: TRBV30
J gene: TRBJ2-7
clone size: few
CDR3 DNA: TGTGCCTGGAGTGTGGGCAGCTCCTACGAGCAGTACTTC
CDR3 protein: CAWSVGSSYEQYF

D gene: NA
V gene: TRBV10-3
J gene: TRBJ1-2
clone size: NA
CDR3 DNA: TGTGCCATCAGTGAGAGTAGGGTGGATAACTATGGCTACACCTTC
CDR3 protein: CAISESRVDNYGYTF

D gene: NA
V gene: TRBV7-9
J gene: TRBJ1-5
clone size: NA
CDR3 DNA: TGTGCCAGCAGCCCCCGAGGGCCCCAGCATTTT
CDR3 protein: CASSPRGPQHF

D gene: TRBD1
V gene: TRBV29-1
J gene: TRBJ2-7
clone size: NA
CDR3 DNA: TGCAGCGTTCGGACAGGATCGGGCTACGAGCAGTACTTC
CDR3 protein: CSVRTGSGYEQYF

D gene: NA
V gene: TRBV5-4
J gene: TRBJ1-4
clone size: NA
CDR3 DNA: TGTGCCAGCAGTCTTAATGAAAAACTGTTTTTT
CDR3 protein: CASSLNEKLFF

D gene: NA
V gene: TRBV11-2
J gene: TRBJ2-2
clone size: NA
CDR3 DNA: TGTGCCAGCAGCTTAGATGGGCGCCGCGGGGAGCTGTTTTTT
CDR3 protein: CASSLDGRRGELFF

D gene: NA
V gene: TRBV2
J gene: TRBJ1-1
clone size: few
CDR3 DNA: TGTGCCAGCAGTGAAATGAACACTGAAGCTTTCTTT
CDR3 protein: CASSEMNTEAFF

D gene: NA
V gene: TRBV4-3
J gene: TRBJ2-7
clone size: NA
CDR3 DNA: TGCGCCAGCAGCCAAGATCGATACGGGGTCCTTTACGAGCAGTACTTC
CDR3 protein: CASSQDRYGVLYEQYF

D gene: NA
V gene: TRBV6-1
J gene: TRBJ1-4
clone size: NA
CDR3 DNA: TGTGCCAGCAGTGATCCAGGGGTTGAAAAACTGTTTTTT
CDR3 protein: CASSDPGVEKLFF

D gene: TRBD2
V gene: TRBV11-2
J gene: TRBJ2-1
clone size: NA
CDR3 DNA: TGTGCCAGCAGCTTAGATCCGGGACTAGGAGCTCCAAGGGGGCAGTTCTTC
CDR3 protein: CASSLDPGLGAPRGQFF

D gene: TRBD2
V gene: TRBV6-5
J gene: TRBJ2-1
clone size: NA
CDR3 DNA: TGTGCCAGCAGCCCTAGCGGAAGCTCCTACAATGAGCAGTTCTTC
CDR3 protein: CASSPSGSSYNEQFF

D gene: NA
V gene: TRBV4-1
J gene: TRBJ1-1
clone size: NA
CDR3 DNA: TGCGCCAGCAGCCACGAAATCAGGCGCAGGGATGAAGCTTTCTTT
CDR3 protein: CASSHEIRRRDEAFF

D gene: TRBD1
V gene: TRBV5-1
J gene: TRBJ1-1
clone size: few
CDR3 DNA: TGCGCCAGCAAACAGGGGCCGAACACTGAAGCTTTCTTT
CDR3 protein: CASKQGPNTEAFF

D gene: NA
V gene: TRBV19
J gene: TRBJ2-3
clone size: once
CDR3 DNA: TGTGCCAGTAGTAGTGACATCGAGAGGAGATATGCGCAGTATTTT
CDR3 protein: CASSSDIERRYAQYF

D gene: NA
V gene: TRBV19
J gene: TRBJ1-5
clone size: NA
CDR3 DNA: TGTGCCAGTAGTGCCTTTTCAGTAAGCAATCAGCCCCAGCATTTT
CDR3 protein: CASSAFSVSNQPQHF

D gene: NA
V gene: TRBV7-9
J gene: TRBJ2-1
clone size: NA
CDR3 DNA: TGTGCCAGCAGCTTAGAGGGTATACTAAGCTCCTACAATGAGCAGTTCTTC
CDR3 protein: CASSLEGILSSYNEQFF

D gene: TRBD1
V gene: TRBV27
J gene: TRBJ1-3
clone size: NA
CDR3 DNA: TGTGCCAGCAGTTTACAGGGGGCGGGTGGAAACACCATATATTTT
CDR3 protein: CASSLQGAGGNTIYF